This T cell receptor beta chain is drawn from a study of T cell responses to AZD1222 COVID-19 vaccine. Study as a whole: Second-dose intervals of approximately 4 or approximately 12 weeks were pooled. Overall study results and limits: Of the AZD1222 recipients, only five to seven were seropositive at baseline. A reported finding is that nearly half of spike-specific TCRs target unmutated variant regions. A mostly white British donor set with more females was recruited, and clonal diversity was possibly underestimated.

V shed 5 bases and J shed 5 bases, with 12 bases lying between them. The CDR3 length is 13 residues. Germline values: CDR1 WNHNN, CDR2 SYGVQD (reference sequence). Of note for this clone: Its antigen is not known.

Method: immunoSEQ multiplex PCR; TCRdb's copy keeps in-frame clones and lacks some. The repertoire holds tens of thousands of clones, with about 88% as singletons. The sequence was obtained from an adult in good health. Sequenced material: peripheral blood, taken on day 0 of AZD1222 vaccination. This sequence joins TRBV10-1 and TRBJ1-1; the D gene is possibly TRBD1 (5 bases). CDR3 protein: CASSTGVDTEAFF. The CDR3 DNA is TGCGCCAGCAGTACAGGAGTGGATACTGAAGCTTTCTTT.